This TCR beta chain derives from a study of blood T cell repertoires in COVID-19. Study in general: Material from acute and convalescent COVID-19 was sourced from the United States, Italy and Spain. PBMCs, B-cell-depleted T cells, or T cells were the source of the cDNA or gDNA that made up the material.

In the original processing: Estimates of nucleated cell counts were drawn from the amplification of reference gene primers. Clones were read by immunoSEQ multiplex PCR, and TCRdb kept only the in-frame ones, dropping some. The D gene and trimming were derived from the DNA, and the V and J assignments and clone size from that table. The sample includes some 520,000 clones, 89% of them seen just once. Seattle patient enrollment occurred during active infection, with longitudinal follow-up thereafter. CDR3 length equals 19 residues. Germline lookup yields CDR1 MNHNS and CDR2 SASEGT. Germline trimming cut 0 bases from V and 3 bases from J; bases unmatched to any gene: 15.

This sequence originates from a man aged 18 to 30 with COVID-19, enrolled during active disease. The specimen sequenced was peripheral blood. The gene calls are TRBV6-1 and TRBJ2-7; 9 nucleotides align to TRBD2. DNA of the CDR3: TGTGCCAGCAGTGAAGCGTTCGGGCGGGGGGGCATCAGAGGCTACGAGCAGTACTTC. Translated: CASSEAFGRGGIRGYEQYF.